This T cell receptor beta chain was retrieved from a study of cytomegalovirus exposure and HLA in healthy donors. Overall study findings and caveats: Most TCR sequences were rare, but some public TCRs occurred in many donors. Cytomegalovirus association was assigned to 150 to 200 TCR beta chains.

To note about this clone: Its antigen remains unknown.

This PCR relied on a set of 60 Vbeta primers and 13 Jbeta primers. This table comes from immunoSEQ multiplex PCR, and its TCRdb copy is limited to in-frame clones, with some not included. The data hold 210,000 or so clones, with more than 85% observed a single time. Trimming took off 3 bases at V and 2 bases at J, with 8 bases between the two ends. This CDR3 is built from 13 residues. Germline loops: CDR1 MNHEY, CDR2 SMNVEV (reference sequence). This receptor was taken from a woman younger than 30 in good health and CMV-seronegative. The V gene is TRBV27, the J gene TRBJ2-7; D is uncertain. The sequenced sample was PBMCs. The CDR3 DNA is TGTGCCAGCAGTTTTCAGGCCGCCTACGAGCAGTACTTC. Its protein product is CASSFQAAYEQYF.